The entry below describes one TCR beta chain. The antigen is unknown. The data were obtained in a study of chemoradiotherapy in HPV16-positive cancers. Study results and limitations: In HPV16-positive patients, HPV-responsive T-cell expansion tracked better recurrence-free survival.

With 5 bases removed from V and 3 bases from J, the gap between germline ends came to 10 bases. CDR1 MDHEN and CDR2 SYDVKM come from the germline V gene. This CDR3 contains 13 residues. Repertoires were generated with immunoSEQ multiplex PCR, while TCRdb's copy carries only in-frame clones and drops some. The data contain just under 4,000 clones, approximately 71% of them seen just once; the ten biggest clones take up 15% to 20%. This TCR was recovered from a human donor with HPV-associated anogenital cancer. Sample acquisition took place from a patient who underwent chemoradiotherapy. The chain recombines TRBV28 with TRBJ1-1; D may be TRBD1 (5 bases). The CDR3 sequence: CASSVGTYTEAFF. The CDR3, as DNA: TGTGCCAGCAGTGTGGGGACCTACACTGAAGCTTTCTTT.